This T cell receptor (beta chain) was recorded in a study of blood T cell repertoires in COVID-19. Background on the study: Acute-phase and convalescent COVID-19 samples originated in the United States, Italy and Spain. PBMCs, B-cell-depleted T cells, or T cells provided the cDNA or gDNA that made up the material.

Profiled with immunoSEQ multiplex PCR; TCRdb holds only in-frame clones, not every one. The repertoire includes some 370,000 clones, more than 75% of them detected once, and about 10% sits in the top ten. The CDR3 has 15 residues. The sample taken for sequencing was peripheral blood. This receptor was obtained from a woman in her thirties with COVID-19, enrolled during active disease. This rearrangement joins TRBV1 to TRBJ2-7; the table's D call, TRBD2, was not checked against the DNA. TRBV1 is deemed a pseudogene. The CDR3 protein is CTSSPGLASSYEQYF. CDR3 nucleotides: TGCACCAGCAGCCCGGGACTAGCGAGCTCCTACGAGCAGTACTTC.